The clone carrying this T cell receptor (beta chain) was recorded once. V was cut by 3 bases and J by 6 bases, with 10 bases left in between. Germline assignment: CDR1 SGHKS and CDR2 YYEKEE (reference sequence). This CDR3 is built from 13 residues. Participant ages covered roughly 18 to 89 years across 25 or so US areas. Recovered status in Cohort 3 required two negative PCRs, clearance, or symptom resolution. The data belong to a study of blood T cell repertoires in COVID-19. Study as a whole: T cells, B-cell-depleted T cells, or PBMCs supplied cDNA or gDNA.

Original processing methods: Scientists estimated how many nucleated cells there were by amplifying reference gene primers. TCRdb's table, derived via immunoSEQ multiplex PCR, lists solely in-frame clones and lacks some. The V and J calls and clone size were taken over from that table, and D and trimming were inferred from the DNA. This repertoire shows 200,000 to 300,000 clones, around 86% found once; its top ten account for under 3%. The gene calls are TRBV5-5 and TRBJ2-1, with D uncertain. Material for sequencing was PBMCs or T cells enriched from blood (not recorded which). The TCR sequence derives from a woman between 18 and 29 years old who had recovered from COVID-19. The CDR3 is CASSWPLANEQFF. The CDR3 nucleotides read TGTGCCAGCAGCTGGCCCTTAGCCAATGAGCAGTTCTTC.